This is a list of T cell receptor beta chains from one sample in a study of blood T cell repertoires in COVID-19. Assay: immunoSEQ multiplex PCR; the TCRdb copy retains only in-frame clones and omits some. The sample records more than 150,000 clones, around 94% being singletons. The sample comprised peripheral blood. The receptors were sampled from a man aged 30-40 years with COVID-19, enrolled during active disease. The CDR3 runs from the conserved cysteine through the conserved F or W. Each record gives: V gene, J gene, clone size, CDR3 protein. Expanded clones are given a class, and other clones once, few, many or no size at all.

TRBV12-5,TRBJ1-5,.,CASAASTGSYQPQHF
TRBV6-6,TRBJ1-5,.,CASSSRSGRVNQPQHF
TRBV12-2,TRBJ2-2,.,CASRFGDRVYSNTGELFF
TRBV11-2,TRBJ2-7,.,CASSRNRGSAEQYF
TRBV5-1,TRBJ2-1,.,CASSPGLAGPNEQFF
TRBV5-1,TRBJ2-1,.,CASSLWTSGAYEQFF
TRBV30,TRBJ1-5,.,CAWSARGAKRVQPQHF
TRBV11-2,TRBJ1-2,.,CASSLDPVVDLDGYTF
TRBV5-6,TRBJ1-3,.,CASSLGGNTIYF
TRBV30,TRBJ1-2,.,CAADRVISYGYTF
TRBV18,TRBJ1-2,.,CASHLDRNYGYTF
TRBV5-1,TRBJ2-2,.,CASRSDRGRTGELFF
TRBV21-1,TRBJ2-7,.,CASLTGFGEQYF
TRBV7-3,TRBJ1-2,.,CASSSDSLSGTGYTF
TRBV18,TRBJ1-2,.,CASSPPGGEGYGYTF
TRBV5-1,TRBJ2-2,.,CASSPRALGITDTGELFF
TRBV12-5,TRBJ2-4,.,CASGLAAIRTDRLAKNIQYF
TRBV6-2/TRBV6-3,TRBJ1-5,.,CASSYSYRYSNQPQHF
TRBV6-6,TRBJ1-3,.,CASRDRAGNTIYF
TRBV7-9,TRBJ2-3,.,CASSFHEPSGGPDTQYF
TRBV6-5,TRBJ1-6,.,CASTRTGGNSPLHF
TRBV27,TRBJ2-2,.,CASSPLRTAANTGELFF
TRBV27,TRBJ1-2,.,CASSSKPGQGGGYTF
TRBV19,TRBJ1-1,.,CASSTRTNLNTEAFF
TRBV10-3,TRBJ1-5,once,CAISEGQGARQPQHF
TRBV30,TRBJ1-5,.,CAWSGTGGTYSNQPQHF
TRBV9,TRBJ2-1,once,CASSVLSDNEQFF
TRBV2,TRBJ1-6,.,CASLGEGNSPLHF
TRBV27,TRBJ1-6,.,CASTHRVWNSPLHF
TRBV5-1,TRBJ1-1,.,CASRRNPSDTMNTEAFF
TRBV6-4,TRBJ1-3,.,CASSLETGGNTIYF
TRBV6-5,TRBJ1-2,.,CASRVMGTDYGYTF
TRBV5-4,TRBJ1-1,.,CASSFRGGTEAFF
TRBV13,TRBJ1-1,.,CASSSDRGHIMNTEAFF
TRBV11-2,TRBJ2-7,few,CASSFPDRGDYEQYF
TRBV2,TRBJ1-3,once,CVKQGLSGNTIYF
TRBV5-5,TRBJ1-5,.,CASSLGTGVNQPQHF
TRBV4-1,TRBJ1-5,.,CASSKNRDSNQPQHF
TRBV12-5,TRBJ1-1,.,CASGLVDTGGKIPMNTEAFF
TRBV6-5,TRBJ1-2,.,CASASGEFNYGYTF
TRBV6-4,TRBJ1-4,.,CASSDSTLRTTNEKLFF
TRBV11-2,TRBJ2-7,.,CASIGTASSYEQYF
TRBV3-1/TRBV3-2,TRBJ2-5,.,CASSQTGGGETQYF
TRBV4-2,TRBJ2-3,once,CASSQDKVAGSTDTQYF
TRBV5-1,TRBJ2-1,.,CASSLDGVGNTKRNEQFF
TRBV7-9,TRBJ2-7,.,CASSLGTGNYEQYF